This TCR beta chain was obtained from a study of blood T cell repertoires in COVID-19. Across the whole study: The United States, Italy and Spain supplied acute and convalescent COVID-19 samples. In each case, the material was cDNA or gDNA derived from T cells, B-cell-depleted T cells, or PBMCs.

The authors' processing: Estimation of nucleated cell counts relied on the amplification of reference gene primers. TCRdb's table, derived via immunoSEQ multiplex PCR, lists solely in-frame clones and lacks some. Clone size and the V and J calls come from that table; the DNA yielded D and trimming. This table holds roughly 77,000 clones, 80% found once. Trimming stripped 7 bases from V and 4 bases from J, with 10 bases between. This CDR3 is built from 11 residues. CDR1 DFQATT and CDR2 SNEGSKA come from the germline V gene (reference sequence). Sequenced material: peripheral blood. The gene calls are TRBV20-1 and TRBJ1-2; D uncertain. This sequence originates from a woman in her 70s with acute or convalescent COVID-19. This chain's CDR3 is CSVQRFYGYTF. For the CDR3, the DNA is TGCAGTGTTCAGCGCTTCTATGGCTACACCTTC.